The 27 T cell receptor beta chains below come from one sample, sequenced in a study of CD4 T cells in relation to SARS-CoV-2 and coronaviruses. The table came from immunoSEQ multiplex PCR; TCRdb's copy has only in-frame clones and leaves some out. Among more than 25,000 clones listed, approximately 80% were seen once. Before the COVID-19 pandemic, during about 2010-2018, CD4+ T cells were taken from unexposed donors. CD4+ T cells were isolated from the cells after 10 days of culture. These TCRs are of unknown antigen specificity. Sequencing was performed on CD4+ T cells from PBMCs, cultured in vitro. The receptor source for this set is a human donor in good health.

This clone was recorded only once. The chain employs TRBV3-1 (or the pseudogene TRBV3-2) and TRBJ2-1; 9 nucleotides match TRBD2. J was trimmed by 7 bases and V by 7 bases; bases with no gene match: 14. This CDR3 has 16 amino acids. Germline V gene sequence: CDR1 LGHDT, CDR2 YNNKEL (reference sequence). CDR3 bases: TGTGCCAGCAACGACCAAGGGAGCGGGAGGAGGAATGAGCAGTTCTTC. Translated: CASNDQGSGRRNEQFF.

This clone has only one observation. The rearrangement joins TRBV19 to TRBJ2-2, with TRBD1 matching over 8 bases. CDR1 is LNHDA and CDR2 is SQIVND in the germline V gene (reference sequence). This CDR3 contains 17 residues. Losses at the gene ends were 4 bases for V and 4 bases for J; bases not matched to a gene: 11. The CDR3 nucleotides are TGTGCCAGTAGTACCACACTCAGGGGGCGAGGCACCGGGGAGCTGTTTTTT. Translating it yields CASSTTLRGRGTGELFF.

This chain connects TRBV7-9 to TRBJ2-1; tentative D call: TRBD2 (6 bases). Germline loops: CDR1 SEHNR, CDR2 FQNEAQ (reference sequence). V was pared by 7 bases and J by 6 bases, with 19 bases between. The CDR3 covers 15 residues. The CDR3 nucleotides read TGTGCCAGCACCCGCCTGGCGGGAAGGGCCAATGAGCAGTTCTTC. It encodes CASTRLAGRANEQFF. Variable domain in full (rest from reference TRBV7-9 and TRBJ2-1): DTGVSQNPRHKITKRGQNVTFRCDPISEHNRLYWYRQTLGQGPEFLTYFQNEAQLEKSRLLSDRFSAERPKGSFSTLEIQRTEQGDSAMYLCASTRLAGRANEQFFGPGTRLTVL.

The chain has TRBV5-1 and TRBJ2-1; the D is unclear. The CDR3 consists of 15 residues. Germline CDR1 SGHRS, CDR2 YFSETQ. V was shortened by 0 bases and J by 0 bases, with 7 bases between the two germline ends. In DNA form, the CDR3 reads TGCGCCAGCAGCTTGGGCGGTACCTCCTACAATGAGCAGTTCTTC. This translates into CASSLGGTSYNEQFF.

The chain uses TRBV25-1 and TRBJ2-3, with 10 bases aligning to TRBD2. The junction had 8 bases not matched to a gene; V was cut back by 2 bases and J by 3 bases. The CDR3 sequence is 17 residues long. The germline CDR1 and CDR2 sequences are MGHDK and SYGVNS. CDR3: CASSEAASGGRTDTQYF. DNA of the CDR3: TGTGCCAGCAGTGAAGCGGCTAGCGGGGGACGAACAGATACGCAGTATTTT. Complete variable domain (other parts from reference TRBV25-1 and TRBJ2-3): EADIYQTPRYLVIGTGKKITLECSQTMGHDKMYWYQQDPGMELHLIHYSYGVNSTEKGDLSSESTVSRIRTEHFPLTLESARPSHTSQYLCASSEAASGGRTDTQYFGPGTRLTVL.

V gene TRBV5-5 combines with J gene TRBJ1-3; D is undetermined. The germline gives CDR1 SGHKS, CDR2 YYEKEE (reference sequence). The CDR3 spans 17 residues. Trimming stripped 1 base from V and 0 bases from J, with 14 bases between. CDR3 region: CASSLRADPLSGNTIYF. CDR3 nucleotide sequence: TGTGCCAGCAGCTTGAGGGCAGACCCACTCTCTGGAAACACCATATATTTT.

The DNA for the CDR3 is TGTGCCAGCAGCTTAGGGGGGACAGGTCACTCCTACGAGCAGTACTTC. Protein product: CASSLGGTGHSYEQYF. The chain combines TRBV11-2 with TRBJ2-7, with 8 bases aligning to TRBD1. CDR3 length equals 16 residues. The germline V gene has CDR1 SGHAT and CDR2 FQNNGV. The V and J ends lost 1 base and 0 bases, in that order; junction bases with no gene match: 5.

Only a few counts were recorded for this clone. V usage is TRBV7-9 and J usage is TRBJ1-5, with 9 bases aligning to TRBD1. The CDR3 loop spans 16 amino acids. J was trimmed by 0 bases and V by 4 bases; bases with no gene match: 4. Germline CDR1 is SEHNR and CDR2 is FQNEAQ (reference sequence). CDR3 amino acids: CASSSGTGFSNQPQHF. CDR3 coding DNA: TGTGCCAGCAGCTCAGGGACAGGGTTTAGCAATCAGCCCCAGCATTTT. Looking up the rest from reference TRBV7-9 and TRBJ1-5 gives the full variable domain: DTGVSQNPRHKITKRGQNVTFRCDPISEHNRLYWYRQTLGQGPEFLTYFQNEAQLEKSRLLSDRFSAERPKGSFSTLEIQRTEQGDSAMYLCASSSGTGFSNQPQHFGDGTRLSIL.

The chain combines TRBV10-3 with TRBJ1-3, with D unresolved. Trimming removed 3 bases at V and 0 bases at J, with 12 bases between. This CDR3 is built from 16 residues. Germline CDR1 and CDR2: ENHRY and SYGVKD. The CDR3 sequence: CAISDDHTSSGNTIYF. The DNA of the CDR3 is TGTGCCATCAGTGATGACCATACGAGCTCTGGAAACACCATATATTTT.

The chain employs TRBV7-9 and TRBJ1-1; D is uncertain. This CDR3 is built from 14 residues. V lost 0 bases, J lost 4 bases, and 9 bases lay in between. Germline-derived CDR1 and CDR2 are SEHNR and FQNEAQ (reference sequence). This CDR3 is CASSLAAKGTEAFF. The CDR3 coding sequence is TGTGCCAGCAGCTTAGCCGCAAAGGGCACTGAAGCTTTCTTT.

DNA for the CDR3: TGTGCCTGGAGTCGGTGGGCGGGAGGATCGGCCCTCTTATCCTACGAGCAGTACTTC. Protein: CAWSRWAGGSALLSYEQYF. The chain recombines TRBV30 with TRBJ2-7; TRBD2 aligns across 8 bases. The CDR3 extends over 19 amino acids. The J segment lost 1 base and the V segment lost 2 bases, leaving 19 bases of the junction unmatched. From germline, CDR1 is GTSNPN and CDR2 SVGIG (reference sequence).

V and J are TRBV7-9 and TRBJ1-1; tentative D call: TRBD1 (5 bases). The germline V and J ends were trimmed by 4 bases and 4 bases, with 13 bases remaining between them. Looked up from germline, CDR1 is SEHNR and CDR2 is FQNEAQ (reference sequence). CDR3 length: 14 amino acids. The CDR3 region has the DNA TGTGCCAGCAGCTCCACAGGCCGCGGCACTGAAGCTTTCTTT. It translates to CASSSTGRGTEAFF.

A single count supports this clone. The chain carries TRBV18 and TRBJ2-3, with 10 positions matching TRBD2. Germline-derived CDR1 and CDR2 are KGHSH and LQKENI. The CDR3 loop spans 17 amino acids. V lost 3 bases, J lost 1 base, and 7 bases stayed unmatched. CDR3 in DNA: TGTGCCAGCTCACCTTTGGCACTAGCGGGGCGCACAGATACGCAGTATTTT. As protein: CASSPLALAGRTDTQYF.

V is TRBV18 and J is TRBJ1-5, with D uncertain. V gave up 3 bases and J gave up 5 bases, with 8 bases separating them. Per the germline V gene, CDR1 is KGHSH and CDR2 is LQKENI. This CDR3 is built from 13 residues. The DNA of the CDR3 is TGTGCCAGCTCACCTATAGCGGATCAGCCCCAGCATTTT. Its protein product is CASSPIADQPQHF. Complete variable domain (other parts from reference TRBV18 and TRBJ1-5): NAGVMQNPRHLVRRRGQEARLRCSPMKGHSHVYWYRQLPEEGLKFMVYLQKENIIDESGMPKERFSAEFPKEGPSILRIQQVVRGDSAAYFCASSPIADQPQHFGDGTRLSIL.

A word on this clone: Other DNA sequences in this specimen translate into the identical CDR3. The CDR3 coding sequence is TGTGCCAGCAGCGTAGTCGACAGCGGGAACACTGAAGCTTTCTTT. Protein: CASSVVDSGNTEAFF. This chain links TRBV9 with TRBJ1-1, with D perhaps TRBD1 (5 bases). The V gene lost 0 bases and the J gene lost 1 base, with 10 bases spanning the gap. CDR3 size: 15 residues. Per germline, CDR1 SGDLS and CDR2 YYNGEE.

The J gene is TRBJ2-3, the V gene TRBV12-3 or TRBV12-4; 7 bases match TRBD1. Unmatched junction bases numbered 6, after V lost 5 bases and J lost 13 bases. The CDR3 consists of 11 residues. The CDR3 loop is CASSVRGQKYF. The CDR3 DNA reads TGTGCCAGCAGTGTCAGGGGACAGAAGTATTTT.

This chain uses TRBV7-9 with TRBJ2-1; D uncertain. The germline V gene encodes CDR1 SEHNR and CDR2 FQNEAQ (reference sequence). The CDR3 covers 13 residues. Trimming removed 1 base from V and 5 bases from J, with 6 bases in between. In DNA form, the CDR3 reads TGTGCCAGCAGCTTAGATAGGGACAATGAGCAGTTCTTC. This translates into CASSLDRDNEQFF.

The chain uses TRBV6-5 and TRBJ1-4, with 9 positions matching TRBD1. Germline CDR1 MNHEY, CDR2 SVGAGI. The J segment lost 8 bases and the V segment lost 6 bases, leaving 7 bases of the junction unmatched. The CDR3 spans 14 residues. The CDR3 bases are TGTGCCAGCAGACCCGGACAGGGGAGGGAAAAACTGTTTTTT. This translates into CASRPGQGREKLFF.

The V call is TRBV19, the J call TRBJ2-1; TRBD1 matches at 11 bases. The germline CDR1 and CDR2 sequences are LNHDA and SQIVND (reference sequence). CDR3 size: 14 residues. V dropped 4 bases and J dropped 7; count of bases not matched to a gene: 3. For the CDR3, the DNA is TGTGCCAGTAGTAGCGGGACAGGGGGGAATGAGCAGTTCTTC. Protein sequence: CASSSGTGGNEQFF.

The J gene is TRBJ2-2, the V gene TRBV5-1, with D possibly TRBD2 on 6 matching bases. Per the germline V gene, CDR1 is SGHRS and CDR2 is YFSETQ. Trimming took 9 bases from V and 2 from J, leaving 20 bases between them. The CDR3 has 16 residues. The CDR3 bases are TGCGCCACAGCAAGGTCGGGACTCGAAAACACCGGGGAGCTGTTTTTT. Its translation: CATARSGLENTGELFF.

This sequence joins TRBV7-9 and TRBJ2-7; perhaps D is TRBD1 or TRBD2 (5 bases each). Germline values: CDR1 SEHNR, CDR2 FQNEAQ (reference sequence). This CDR3 is 14 amino acids long. Trimming shortened V by 7 bases and J by 3 bases, and 16 bases separated the two germline ends. The CDR3 coding sequence is TGTGCCAGCACCCCCTCCCGGGGCCGCTACGAGCAGTACTTC. Translation gives CASTPSRGRYEQYF.

The CDR3 region is CASSQDRSTDTQYF. DNA of the CDR3: TGCGCCAGCAGCCAAGATAGAAGCACAGATACGCAGTATTTT. The V and J genes are TRBV4-3 and TRBJ2-3, with D unresolved. The CDR3 sequence is 14 residues long. Looked up from germline, CDR1 is LGHNA and CDR2 is YSLEER. V was shortened by 0 bases and J by 0 bases, with 4 bases between the two germline ends.

The V gene is TRBV3-1 (or the pseudogene TRBV3-2), the J gene TRBJ2-7; D is perhaps TRBD2 (6 bases). The germline gives CDR1 LGHDT, CDR2 YNNKEL (reference sequence). The V end lost 5 bases, the J end lost 9 bases, and 17 bases lay between the germline ends. This CDR3 contains 13 residues. The CDR3 sequence: CASSYGTPGVQYF. The CDR3 DNA follows: TGTGCCAGCAGCTACGGGACGCCGGGGGTGCAGTACTTC.

The V call is TRBV7-6, the J call TRBJ2-3; 7 nucleotides agree with TRBD2. V was clipped by 5 bases and J by 1 base; unmatched bases: 3. This CDR3 has 14 residues. The germline V gene encodes CDR1 SGHVS and CDR2 FNYEAQ. The CDR3 DNA reads TGTGCCAGCAGCCTCACTAGCGGCACAGATACGCAGTATTTT. Translated, it gives CASSLTSGTDTQYF.

The J gene is TRBJ2-4, the V gene TRBV7-2; possible D gene TRBD1, 5 bases. The V gene's germline CDR1 is SGHTA and CDR2 FQGNSA. V was cut by 6 bases and J by 6 bases, with 12 bases left in between. This CDR3 comprises 13 residues. CDR3 sequence (DNA): TGTGCCAGCAGTTCTCAGGGTCTAAACATTCAGTACTTC. It codes for CASSSQGLNIQYF.

A few counts support this clone. The gene calls are TRBV12-3 or TRBV12-4 and TRBJ1-1; D perhaps matches TRBD1 (5 bases). The CDR3 length is 12 residues. Between the trimmed V and J ends, which lost 3 bases and 10 bases, there was a span of 12 bases. In DNA form, the CDR3 reads TGTGCCAGCAGTTTGTCAGGGATAATAGCTTTCTTT. Its translation is CASSLSGIIAFF.

This clone occurred once. The J gene is TRBJ2-7, the V gene TRBV30; no reliable D call. This CDR3 has 13 amino acids. V was pared by 5 bases and J by 5 bases, with 16 bases between. CDR1 GTSNPN and CDR2 SVGIG come from the germline V gene (reference sequence). For the CDR3, the DNA is TGTGCCTGGGACGCCGTAGGGTCCCACGAGCAGTACTTC. Amino acids: CAWDAVGSHEQYF.